This T cell receptor beta chain stems from a study of T cell repertoires in cytomegalovirus infection. As for the study in general: Researchers turned to recently identified HLA-C-restricted CMV epitopes as well as well-studied HLA-B-restricted ones. Study-wide results and caveats: The ex vivo response was dominated by HLA-C-restricted CMV-specific TCR beta clonotypes.

From the reads, TCRdb called clonotypes with MiXCR, one entry per CDR3 protein. The data contain roughly 220,000 distinct CDR3 sequences, roughly two fifths of them singletons. About this clonotype: Its antigen is unknown.

This CDR3 spans 16 amino acids. CDR1 and CDR2 (germline): SGHTA, FQGNSA. The V and J ends lost 2 bases and 2 bases, in that order; junction bases with no gene match: 3. V usage is TRBV7-2 and J usage is TRBJ2-2; 9 bases line up with TRBD2. This clonotype was sampled from a human donor in good health (CMV status not recorded). Some clones in this sample may be carry-over from other donors' samples. The sequencing used CD8+ T cells from cultured PBMCs, collected from culture after CMV antigen stimulation. CDR3 residues: CASSLLAGPNTGELFF. The CDR3 bases are TGTGCCAGCAGCTTACTAGCGGGACCCAACACCGGGGAGCTGTTTTTT.